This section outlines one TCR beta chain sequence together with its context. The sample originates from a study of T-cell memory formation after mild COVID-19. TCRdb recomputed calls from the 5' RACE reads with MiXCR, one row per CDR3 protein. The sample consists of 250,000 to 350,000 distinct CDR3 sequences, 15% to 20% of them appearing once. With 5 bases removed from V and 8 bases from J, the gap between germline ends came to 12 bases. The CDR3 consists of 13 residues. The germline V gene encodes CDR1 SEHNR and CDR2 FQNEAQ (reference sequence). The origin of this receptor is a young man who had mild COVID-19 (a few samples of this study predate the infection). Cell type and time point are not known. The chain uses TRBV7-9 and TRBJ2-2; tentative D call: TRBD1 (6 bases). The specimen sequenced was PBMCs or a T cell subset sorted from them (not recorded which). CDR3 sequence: CASSPGQTGELFF. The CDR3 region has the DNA TGTGCCAGCAGCCCAGGACAGACGGGGGAGCTGTTTTTT. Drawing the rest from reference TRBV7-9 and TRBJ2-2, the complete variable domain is DTGVSQNPRHKITKRGQNVTFRCDPISEHNRLYWYRQTLGQGPEFLTYFQNEAQLEKSRLLSDRFSAERPKGSFSTLEIQRTEQGDSAMYLCASSPGQTGELFFGEGSRLTVL.